This T cell receptor beta chain was obtained from a study of blood T cell repertoires in COVID-19. Study background: PBMCs, B-cell-depleted T cells, or T cells provided the cDNA or gDNA that made up the material.

In the original analysis: Reference gene primer amplification gave nucleated cell count estimates. TCRdb's table, derived via immunoSEQ multiplex PCR, lists solely in-frame clones and lacks some. Clonal size and the V and J genes are those of that table, whereas D and trimming came from the DNA. The repertoire holds 140,000 to 150,000 clones, with under 90% as singletons. V was shortened by 3 bases and J by 5 bases, with 16 bases between the two germline ends. Germline V CDR1 and CDR2: SGDLS, YYNGEE. The CDR3 loop spans 15 amino acids. The sequenced material came from peripheral blood. The rearrangement uses TRBV9 and TRBJ2-3, with D perhaps TRBD2 (7 bases). The clonotype comes from a human donor in a cohort sampled during active COVID-19. CDR3 DNA: TGTGCCAGCAGCGAGTGGGCGGGGGCGATAGATACGCAGTATTTT. This encodes CASSEWAGAIDTQYF.